What follows are 27 T cell receptor beta chains derived from one specimen sequenced in a study of cytomegalovirus exposure and HLA in healthy donors. The PCR ran on 60 Vbeta and 13 Jbeta primers. Repertoires were generated with immunoSEQ multiplex PCR, while TCRdb's copy carries only in-frame clones and drops some. The table has a few hundred thousand clones, about 90% seen once. The sample was PBMCs. The receptors originated from a girl aged 2 to 9 in good health and CMV-seronegative.

This clone was recorded once. The chain links TRBV5-1 to TRBJ1-1, with TRBD1 matching 7 bases. With V trimmed by 3 bases and J by 6 bases, 11 bases remained unmatched. The length of the CDR3 is 15 residues. Germline loops: CDR1 SGHRS, CDR2 YFSETQ. In nucleotides, the CDR3 is TGCGCCAGCAGCTGGGGGACAGCCGCCAGCGCTGAAGCTTTCTTT. Its protein is CASSWGTAASAEAFF.

The chain employs TRBV7-8 and TRBJ2-7; D not certain. The CDR3 totals 18 residues. CDR1 SGHVS and CDR2 FQNEAQ come from the germline V gene. The V gene lost 1 base and the J gene lost 4 bases, with 23 bases spanning the gap. CDR3 amino acids: CASSLGNSLSRNPYEQYF. The CDR3 nucleotides are TGTGCCAGCAGCTTAGGGAACTCCCTTTCTAGAAACCCTTACGAGCAGTACTTC.

CDR3 region: CASSQAPDRPTYEQYF. The CDR3 DNA is TGCGCCAGCAGCCAAGCTCCCGACAGGCCGACCTACGAGCAGTACTTC. V usage is TRBV4-1 and J usage is TRBJ2-7, with D tentatively TRBD1 (6 bases). With 1 base removed from V and 2 bases from J, the gap between germline ends came to 15 bases. The CDR3 extends over 16 amino acids. Germline assignment: CDR1 MGHRA and CDR2 YSYEKL.

The chain combines TRBV4-2 with TRBJ2-1, with 9 bases identical to TRBD2. The CDR3 consists of 19 residues. In germline, CDR1 is LGHNA, CDR2 YNFKEQ. Unmatched junction bases numbered 18, after V lost 0 bases and J lost 9 bases. In DNA, the CDR3 is TGTGCCAGCAGCCAAGAAGAAAAAGGTTGGGGCGGGGGGGCCGTTGAGCAGTTCTTC. It yields the protein CASSQEEKGWGGGAVEQFF.

This sequence joins TRBV30 and TRBJ2-5; 11 bases are a match to TRBD2. In germline, CDR1 is GTSNPN, CDR2 SVGIG (reference sequence). This CDR3 has 15 amino acids. Trimming removed 3 bases from V and 1 base from J; junction bases left unmatched: 4. The CDR3 loop is CAWRTSGGPQETQYF. The CDR3 region has the DNA TGTGCCTGGAGAACTAGCGGGGGACCCCAAGAGACCCAGTACTTC.

This clone turned up a few times. As DNA, the CDR3 is TGTGCCAGCAGCACACTAGCGCCAATAGCCAAAAACATTCAGTACTTC. Its protein product is CASSTLAPIAKNIQYF. J is TRBJ2-4 and V is TRBV7-2, with 7 bases matching TRBD2. Germline V gene data show CDR1 as SGHTA and CDR2 as FQGNSA. Unmatched junction bases numbered 7, after V lost 5 bases and J lost 0 bases. The CDR3 covers 16 residues.

The chain has TRBV6-1 and TRBJ1-2, with D perhaps matching TRBD1 (5 bases). CDR3 length: 16 residues. The V and J ends lost 0 bases and 4 bases respectively, with 15 bases between them. Germline CDR1 and CDR2: MNHNS and SASEGT. The CDR3 loop is CASSEALQGEFYGYTF. CDR3 nucleotide sequence: TGTGCCAGCAGTGAAGCCCTTCAGGGCGAATTCTATGGCTACACCTTC.

In its sample, this clone was seen once. The chain combines TRBV11-2 with TRBJ2-7; 9 bases line up with TRBD2. Germline CDR1 and CDR2: SGHAT and FQNNGV. The CDR3 extends over 17 amino acids. With 1 base clipped from V and 0 bases from J, the junction kept 7 bases outside the gene matches. The CDR3 bases are TGTGCCAGCAGCTTAGTGAGGGCGGGAGGGTCCTCCTACGAGCAGTACTTC. Translation gives CASSLVRAGGSSYEQYF.

The chain links TRBV29-1 to TRBJ1-3; a possible D gene is TRBD1 (5 bases). The V end was cut by 2 bases, the J end by 5 bases, with 10 bases between. The CDR3 length is 13 residues. Germline V gene lookup returns CDR1 SQVTM and CDR2 ANQGSEA. CDR3 coding DNA: TGCAGCGTTGAATTCTCAGGGAGAAACACCATATATTTT. It translates to CSVEFSGRNTIYF.

As regards this clone: This specimen includes other DNA sequences encoding the same CDR3. The rearrangement links TRBV6-1 to TRBJ1-1; 9 bases agree with TRBD1. The CDR3 has 14 residues. Germline V gives CDR1 MNHNS, CDR2 SASEGT. V was clipped by 4 bases and J by 2 bases; unmatched bases: 2. The CDR3 region has the DNA TGTGCCAGCAGTGTGACAGGGGGTAACACTGAAGCTTTCTTT. Its translation is CASSVTGGNTEAFF.

The chain carries TRBV6-6 and TRBJ2-7, with D possibly being TRBD2 (6 bases). Germline V gives CDR1 MNHNY, CDR2 SVGAGI (reference sequence). The CDR3 runs 15 residues. V lost 2 bases, J lost 0 bases, and 11 bases lay in between. The CDR3 sequence is CASSYAGRSSYEQYF. The CDR3 nucleotides read TGTGCCAGCAGTTACGCGGGACGGAGCTCCTACGAGCAGTACTTC.

This clone has a handful of counts. The V gene is TRBV30, the J gene TRBJ2-1; 10 bases agree with TRBD2. The CDR3 consists of 17 residues. V gave up 2 bases and J gave up 9 bases; unmatched junction bases: 16. The germline V gene has CDR1 GTSNPN and CDR2 SVGIG (reference sequence). The CDR3 sequence is CAWSQSTGTSVLGEQFF. As DNA, the CDR3 is TGTGCCTGGAGTCAATCAACCGGGACTAGCGTGCTTGGTGAGCAGTTCTTC.

The chain employs TRBV28 and TRBJ2-1; 7 nucleotides align to TRBD1. The length of the CDR3 is 12 residues. Unmatched junction bases numbered 2, after V lost 5 bases and J lost 7 bases. Germline assignment: CDR1 MDHEN and CDR2 SYDVKM. The CDR3 sequence: CASSDRDNEQFF. The CDR3 DNA sequence: TGTGCCAGCAGTGACAGGGATAATGAGCAGTTCTTC.

The rearrangement joins TRBV4-1 to TRBJ2-4; tentatively, D is TRBD2 (5 bases). The CDR3 loop spans 16 amino acids. V was cut by 3 bases and J by 0 bases, with 12 bases left in between. Germline CDR1 MGHRA, CDR2 YSYEKL. CDR3 in amino acids: CASSQTGLLAKNIQYF. The CDR3, as DNA: TGCGCCAGCAGCCAGACCGGACTTCTAGCCAAAAACATTCAGTACTTC.

CDR3 residues: CASTQGATGYTF. The CDR3 DNA sequence: TGTGCCAGCACACAGGGGGCTACTGGCTACACCTTC. J is TRBJ1-2 and V is TRBV19, with 9 bases matching TRBD1. V was pared by 9 bases and J by 7 bases, with 6 bases of the junction left unmatched. The CDR3 length is 12 residues. CDR1 and CDR2 from the germline V gene are LNHDA and SQIVND (reference sequence). The complete variable domain, with remaining parts taken from reference TRBV19 and TRBJ1-2, reads DGGITQSPKYLFRKEGQNVTLSCEQNLNHDAMYWYRQDPGQGLRLIYYSQIVNDFQKGDIAEGYSVSREKKESFPLTVTSAQKNPTAFYLCASTQGATGYTFGSGTRLTVV.

The chain uses TRBV12-5 and TRBJ2-7; D remains unclear. CDR1 LGHNT and CDR2 FRNRAP come from the germline V gene. Trimming left V 2 bases short and J 7 bases short, with 9 bases between. The CDR3 is 12 residues long. The CDR3 DNA follows: TGTGCTAGTGGTTTGCTTTCGCAGGAGCAGTACTTC. This encodes CASGLLSQEQYF.

This clone was found a few times. V is TRBV29-1 and J is TRBJ2-3, with a possible D match to TRBD1 (5 bases). V was pared by 8 bases and J by 1 base, with 16 bases between. Germline V gene sequence: CDR1 SQVTM, CDR2 ANQGSEA. The CDR3 consists of 14 residues. The CDR3 bases are TGCAGCTCCAGGGATACACCCCGCACAGATACGCAGTATTTT. Encoded protein: CSSRDTPRTDTQYF.

The chain couples TRBV28 to TRBJ1-5; TRBD1 agrees at 9 bases. Unmatched junction bases numbered 7, after V lost 6 bases and J lost 7 bases. Germline lookup yields CDR1 MDHEN and CDR2 SYDVKM. The CDR3 contains 14 residues. CDR3 nucleotides: TGTGCCAGCAGCACGGACAGGGGAAGACAGCCCCAGCATTTT. The encoded protein is CASSTDRGRQPQHF. The full variable domain, rest sourced from reference TRBV28 and TRBJ1-5, is DVKVTQSSRYLVKRTGEKVFLECVQDMDHENMFWYRQDPGLGLRLIYFSYDVKMKEKGDIPEGYSVSREKKERFSLILESASTNQTSMYLCASSTDRGRQPQHFGDGTRLSIL.

The chain carries TRBV30 and TRBJ1-6, with a possible D match to TRBD1 (6 bases). V shed 0 bases and J shed 4 bases, with 10 bases lying between them. The CDR3 loop spans 15 amino acids. Germline V gives CDR1 GTSNPN, CDR2 SVGIG (reference sequence). DNA for the CDR3: TGTGCCTGGAGTGTCGGACAGAAATATAATTCACCCCTCCACTTT. Amino acids: CAWSVGQKYNSPLHF.

The chain couples TRBV7-9 to TRBJ2-1; D perhaps matches TRBD1 (6 bases). This CDR3 spans 16 amino acids. Between the trimmed V and J ends, which lost 5 bases and 0 bases, there was a span of 14 bases. Germline assignment: CDR1 SEHNR and CDR2 FQNEAQ (reference sequence). CDR3 nucleotides: TGTGCCAGCAGCGTACAGGGTTGGAGCTCCTACAATGAGCAGTTCTTC. It codes for CASSVQGWSSYNEQFF.

This clone was seen a single time. The J gene is TRBJ1-2, the V gene TRBV30, with D perhaps matching TRBD1 (5 bases). Germline CDR1 GTSNPN, CDR2 SVGIG (reference sequence). The CDR3 is 11 amino acids. Trimming removed 2 bases from V and 4 bases from J, with 5 bases in between. CDR3 amino acids: CAWSTGYGYTF. The CDR3 DNA follows: TGTGCCTGGAGTACAGGCTATGGCTACACCTTC.

This clone was recorded once. The gene calls are TRBV11-2 and TRBJ2-1; TRBD1 matches 7 bases. The V segment lost 3 bases and the J segment 4 bases; nucleotides outside the gene matches: 3. The CDR3 extends over 14 amino acids. In germline, CDR1 is SGHAT, CDR2 FQNNGV. CDR3 sequence reads: CASSFTGQYNEQFF. The DNA for the CDR3 is TGTGCCAGCAGCTTCACGGGACAGTACAATGAGCAGTTCTTC. The full variable domain, rest sourced from reference TRBV11-2 and TRBJ2-1, is EAGVAQSPRYKIIEKRQSVAFWCNPISGHATLYWYQQILGQGPKLLIQFQNNGVVDDSQLPKDRFSAERLKGVDSTLKIQPAKLEDSAVYLCASSFTGQYNEQFFGPGTRLTVL.

For this clone: Other DNA sequences of this sample code for an identical CDR3. The chain is built from TRBV13 and TRBJ2-1; TRBD2 aligns across 12 bases. The CDR3 is 18 residues long. The germline V gene encodes CDR1 PRHDT and CDR2 FYEKMQ (reference sequence). Trimming at V came to 10 bases and at J to 6 bases, leaving 19 bases not matched to a gene. This CDR3 reads CATIPGLAGGRGPNEQFF. The CDR3 DNA reads as TGTGCCACCATACCTGGCCTAGCGGGGGGGCGGGGCCCCAATGAGCAGTTCTTC.

The chain combines TRBV10-1 with TRBJ2-7; D is uncertain. CDR3 length: 13 residues. Trimming took 2 bases from V and 0 from J, leaving 5 bases between them. Germline CDR1 WNHNN, CDR2 SYGVQD (reference sequence). The CDR3 sequence is CASSEAISYEQYF. The CDR3 nucleotides are TGCGCCAGCAGTGAGGCGATCTCCTACGAGCAGTACTTC.

The count of this clone is one. CDR3 bases: TGTGCCAGCAGCCCCTTCCCCACAGGGATAGGCACTGAAGCTTTCTTT. It specifies CASSPFPTGIGTEAFF. The V call is TRBV13, the J call TRBJ1-1; D is possibly TRBD1 (6 bases). V was pared by 5 bases and J by 4 bases, with 20 bases between. Germline assignment: CDR1 PRHDT and CDR2 FYEKMQ (reference sequence). The CDR3 extends over 16 amino acids.

The chain is built from TRBV6-5 and TRBJ1-1, with D perhaps TRBD1 (6 bases). CDR3 length equals 14 residues. Germline CDR1 MNHEY, CDR2 SVGAGI. V dropped 0 bases and J dropped 6 bases, with 11 bases sitting between them. The CDR3 nucleotides are TGTGCCAGCAGTTACTCGGGGGGGCAGGCTGAAGCTTTCTTT. It is translated as CASSYSGGQAEAFF.

The chain has TRBV18 and TRBJ1-4; D remains ambiguous. CDR1 is KGHSH and CDR2 is LQKENI in the germline V gene. The CDR3 loop spans 15 amino acids. Between the trimmed V and J ends, which lost 3 bases and 0 bases, there was a span of 8 bases. CDR3 region: CASSPAGATNEKLFF. The CDR3 region has the DNA TGTGCCAGCTCACCGGCCGGGGCAACTAATGAAAAACTGTTTTTT.